This T cell receptor (beta chain) appears in the sequencing data of a study of cytomegalovirus exposure and HLA in healthy donors. Background on the study: About 85 million unique TCRs from HLA-typed donors were held in an early release of data. Points from the study as a whole: Within the data, a cluster of highly shared sequence variants was likely a sequencing artifact.

Comments on this clone: Its matching antigen is unknown.

CDR3 length: 12 residues. Per germline, CDR1 SGHAT and CDR2 FQNNGV. With 2 bases removed from V and 9 bases from J, the gap between germline ends came to 7 bases. Primers for the PCR totalled 60 Vbeta and 13 Jbeta. In the authors' methods: In a later analysis, of roughly 83 million unique beta chains, some 10 million appeared in at least two donors. TCRdb's table, derived via immunoSEQ multiplex PCR, lists solely in-frame clones and lacks some. D and trimming come from the DNA, and the V and J calls and clone size come from that table. The data show under 200,000 clones, roughly 74% seen once. This rearrangement joins TRBV11-2 to TRBJ2-2; D not certain. The TCR sequence derives from a woman in her forties in good health and CMV-seropositive. Specimen: PBMCs. CDR3 region: CASSLPIRELFF. The CDR3 bases are TGTGCCAGCAGCTTACCTATACGGGAGCTGTTTTTT.